A single T cell receptor (beta chain) is shown here with its context. The antigen is unknown. This specimen comes from a study of shared clonotypes between healthy human individuals. As for the study in general: The study used three CD4 naive, three CD4 memory, two CD8 naive and one CD8 memory plate per donor.

General observations from the study: Memory subsets generally showed smaller estimated richness than naive subsets did. Limited genetic and exposure-history diversity came from having few donors.

Among the donors, all were Caucasian adults who lived in Nashville, Tennessee. Assay: immunoSEQ multiplex PCR; the TCRdb copy retains only in-frame clones and omits some. The sample consists of around 1,100,000 clones, 70% to 80% of them appearing once. The ends were cut back, 6 bases at V and 3 bases at J, with 11 bases in the middle. The CDR3 totals 14 residues. Germline CDR1 LGHNT, CDR2 FRNRAP. Sequencing was done on a sample of memory CD4+ T cells from PBMCs. As to subset: CD45RA-negative fraction. The TCR originated in a man younger than 35 in good health. Some clones in this sample may be carry-over from other donors' samples. J is TRBJ2-2 and V is TRBV12-5, with D perhaps TRBD1 (5 bases). CDR3 protein: CASGSDTYTGELFF. The CDR3 nucleotides are TGTGCTAGTGGCTCGGACACTTACACCGGGGAGCTGTTTTTT.